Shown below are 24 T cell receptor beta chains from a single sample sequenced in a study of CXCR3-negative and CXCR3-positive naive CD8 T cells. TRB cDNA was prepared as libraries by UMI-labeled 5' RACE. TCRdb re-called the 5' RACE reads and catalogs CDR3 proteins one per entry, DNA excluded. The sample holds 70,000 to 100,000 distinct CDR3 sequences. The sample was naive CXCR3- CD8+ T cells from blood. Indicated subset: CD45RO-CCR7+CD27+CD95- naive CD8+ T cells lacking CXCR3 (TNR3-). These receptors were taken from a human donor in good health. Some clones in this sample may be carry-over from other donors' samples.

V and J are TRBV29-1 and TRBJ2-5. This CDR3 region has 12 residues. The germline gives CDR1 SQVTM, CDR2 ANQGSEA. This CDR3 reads CSVDWGRETQYF.

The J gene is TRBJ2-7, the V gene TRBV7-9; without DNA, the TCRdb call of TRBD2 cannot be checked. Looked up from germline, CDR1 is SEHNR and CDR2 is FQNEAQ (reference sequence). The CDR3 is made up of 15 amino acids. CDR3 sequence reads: CASSQTSEIIYEQYF. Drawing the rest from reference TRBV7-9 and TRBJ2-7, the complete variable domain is DTGVSQNPRHKITKRGQNVTFRCDPISEHNRLYWYRQTLGQGPEFLTYFQNEAQLEKSRLLSDRFSAERPKGSFSTLEIQRTEQGDSAMYLCASSQTSEIIYEQYFGPGTRLTVT.

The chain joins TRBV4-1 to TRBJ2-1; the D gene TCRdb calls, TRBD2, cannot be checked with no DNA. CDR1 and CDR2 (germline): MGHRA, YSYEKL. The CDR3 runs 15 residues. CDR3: CASSPLAGGPNEQFF.

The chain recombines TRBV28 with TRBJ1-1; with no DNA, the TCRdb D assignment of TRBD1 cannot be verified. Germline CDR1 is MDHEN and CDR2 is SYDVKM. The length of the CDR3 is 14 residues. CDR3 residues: CASRDRGRSTEAFF.

This CDR3 reads CASSVVRSGVHTEAFF. The rearrangement uses TRBV9 and TRBJ1-1; TCRdb picks TRBD1, but there is no DNA to check that call. The CDR3 covers 16 residues. CDR1 SGDLS and CDR2 YYNGEE come from the germline V gene.

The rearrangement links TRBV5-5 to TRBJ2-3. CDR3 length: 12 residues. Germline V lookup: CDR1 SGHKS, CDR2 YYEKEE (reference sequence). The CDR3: CASSYWADTQYF.

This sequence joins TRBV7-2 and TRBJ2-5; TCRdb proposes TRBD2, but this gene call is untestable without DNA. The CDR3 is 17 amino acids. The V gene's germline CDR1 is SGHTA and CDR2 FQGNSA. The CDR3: CASSLEAGLGVKETQYF.

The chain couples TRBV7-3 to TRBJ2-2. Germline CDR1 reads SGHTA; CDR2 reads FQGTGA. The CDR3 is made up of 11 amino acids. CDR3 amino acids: CASSDGWELFF.

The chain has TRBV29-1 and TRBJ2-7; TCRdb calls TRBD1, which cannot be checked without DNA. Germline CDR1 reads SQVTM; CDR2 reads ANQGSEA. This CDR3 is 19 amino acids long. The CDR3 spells CSVRRDRGHLGAGVYEQYF.

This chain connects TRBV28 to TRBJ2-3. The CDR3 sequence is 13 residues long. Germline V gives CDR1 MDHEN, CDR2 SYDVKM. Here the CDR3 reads CASSLQNADTQYF.

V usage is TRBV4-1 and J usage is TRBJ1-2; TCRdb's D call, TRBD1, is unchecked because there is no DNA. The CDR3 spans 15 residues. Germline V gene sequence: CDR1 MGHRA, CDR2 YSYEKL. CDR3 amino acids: CASSQVRGENYGYTF.

CDR3 amino acids: CATSDSPRTARYSTGELFF. The J gene is TRBJ2-2, the V gene TRBV24-1; TCRdb calls TRBD1, which cannot be checked without DNA. Germline V gene data show CDR1 as KGHDR and CDR2 as SFDVKD. The CDR3 has 19 residues.

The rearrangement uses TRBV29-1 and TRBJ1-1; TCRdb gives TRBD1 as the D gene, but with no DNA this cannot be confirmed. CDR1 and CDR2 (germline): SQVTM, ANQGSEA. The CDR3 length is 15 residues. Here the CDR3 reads CSVAETGQPNTEAFF.

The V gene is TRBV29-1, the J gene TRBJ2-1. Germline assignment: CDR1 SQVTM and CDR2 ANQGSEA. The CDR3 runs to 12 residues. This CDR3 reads CSVEDRYNEQFF.

The CDR3 spells CSVERRTEYNEQFF. The chain is built from TRBV29-1 and TRBJ2-1; TCRdb selects TRBD2, and the lack of DNA leaves this call unchecked. The CDR3 spans 14 residues. Germline CDR1 reads SQVTM; CDR2 reads ANQGSEA.

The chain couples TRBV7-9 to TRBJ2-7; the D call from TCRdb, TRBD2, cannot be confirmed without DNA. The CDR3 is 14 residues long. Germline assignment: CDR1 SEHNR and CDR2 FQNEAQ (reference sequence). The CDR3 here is CASSPLFDSYEQYF.

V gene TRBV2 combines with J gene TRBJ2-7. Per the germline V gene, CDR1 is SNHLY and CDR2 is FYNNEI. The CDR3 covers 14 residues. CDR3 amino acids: CASSDRHSTYEQYF.

The CDR3 loop reads CATSSGTANNEQFF. V gene TRBV15 combines with J gene TRBJ2-1; TCRdb's D call of TRBD1 is untestable without DNA. Germline CDR1 LNHNV, CDR2 YYDKDF (reference sequence). The CDR3 sequence is 14 residues long. Full variable domain (remainder filled in from reference TRBV15 and TRBJ2-1): DAMVIQNPRYQVTQFGKPVTLSCSQTLNHNVMYWYQQKSSQAPKLLFHYYDKDFNNEADTPDNFQSRRPNTSFCFLDIRSPGLGDTAMYLCATSSGTANNEQFFGPGTRLTVL.

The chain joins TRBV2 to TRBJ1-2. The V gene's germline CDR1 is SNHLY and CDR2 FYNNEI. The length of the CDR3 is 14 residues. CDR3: CASSEGRGGYGYTF.

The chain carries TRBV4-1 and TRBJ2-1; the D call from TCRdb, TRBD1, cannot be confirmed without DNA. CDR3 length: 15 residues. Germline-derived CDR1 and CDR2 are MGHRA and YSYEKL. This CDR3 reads CASSQVGGPGNEQFF.

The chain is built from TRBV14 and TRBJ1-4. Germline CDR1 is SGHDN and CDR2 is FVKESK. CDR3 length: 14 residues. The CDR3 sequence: CASSQLATNEKLFF.

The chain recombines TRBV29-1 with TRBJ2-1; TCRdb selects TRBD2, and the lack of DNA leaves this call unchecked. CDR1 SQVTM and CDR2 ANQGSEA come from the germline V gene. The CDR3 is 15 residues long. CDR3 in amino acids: CSGDPGLTFYNEQFF.

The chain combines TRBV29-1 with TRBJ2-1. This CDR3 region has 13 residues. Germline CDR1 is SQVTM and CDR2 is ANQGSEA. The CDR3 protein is CSAQESSYNEQFF.

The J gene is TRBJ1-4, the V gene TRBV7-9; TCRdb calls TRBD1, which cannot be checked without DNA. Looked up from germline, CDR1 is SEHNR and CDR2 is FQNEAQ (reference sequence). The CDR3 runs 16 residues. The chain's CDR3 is CASSLVPGQGAEKLFF.